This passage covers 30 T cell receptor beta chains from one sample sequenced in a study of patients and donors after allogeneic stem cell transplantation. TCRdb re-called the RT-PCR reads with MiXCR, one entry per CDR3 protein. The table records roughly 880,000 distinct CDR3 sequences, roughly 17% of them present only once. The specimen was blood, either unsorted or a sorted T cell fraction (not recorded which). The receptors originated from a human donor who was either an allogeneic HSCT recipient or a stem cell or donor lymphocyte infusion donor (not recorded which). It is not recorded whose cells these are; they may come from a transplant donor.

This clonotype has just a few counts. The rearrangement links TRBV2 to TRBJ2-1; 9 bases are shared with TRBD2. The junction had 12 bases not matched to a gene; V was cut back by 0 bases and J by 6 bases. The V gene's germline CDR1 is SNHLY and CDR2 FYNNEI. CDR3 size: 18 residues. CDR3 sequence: CASSEALGRAGGRNEQFF. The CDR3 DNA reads TGTGCCAGCAGTGAAGCGCTTGGGAGAGCGGGAGGTCGCAATGAGCAGTTCTTC.

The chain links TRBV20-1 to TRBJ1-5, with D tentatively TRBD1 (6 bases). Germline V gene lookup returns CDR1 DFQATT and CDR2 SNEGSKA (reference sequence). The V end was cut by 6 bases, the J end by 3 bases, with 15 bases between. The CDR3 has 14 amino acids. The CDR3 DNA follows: TGCAGTGCCAACGACAGGTTGGTCAATCAGCCCCAGCATTTT. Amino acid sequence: CSANDRLVNQPQHF.

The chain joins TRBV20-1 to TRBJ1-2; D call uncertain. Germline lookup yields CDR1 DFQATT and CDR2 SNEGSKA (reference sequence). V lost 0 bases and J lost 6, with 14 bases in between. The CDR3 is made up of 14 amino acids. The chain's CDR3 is CSAREPASGNGYTF. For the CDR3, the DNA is TGCAGTGCTAGAGAACCAGCGTCGGGCAATGGCTACACCTTC.

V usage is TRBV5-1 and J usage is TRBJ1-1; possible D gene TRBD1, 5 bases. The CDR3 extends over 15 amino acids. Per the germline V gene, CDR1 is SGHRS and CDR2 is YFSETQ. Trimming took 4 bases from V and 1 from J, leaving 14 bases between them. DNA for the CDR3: TGCGCCAGCAGCCGAACTACTACAGGGAACACTGAAGCTTTCTTT. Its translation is CASSRTTTGNTEAFF.

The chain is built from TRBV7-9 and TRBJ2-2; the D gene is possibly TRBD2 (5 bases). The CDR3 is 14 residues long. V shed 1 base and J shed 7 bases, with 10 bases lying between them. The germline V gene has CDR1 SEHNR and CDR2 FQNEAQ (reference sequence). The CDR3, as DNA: TGTGCCAGCAGCTTAGGGACTTCTAACGGGGAGCTGTTTTTT. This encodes CASSLGTSNGELFF.

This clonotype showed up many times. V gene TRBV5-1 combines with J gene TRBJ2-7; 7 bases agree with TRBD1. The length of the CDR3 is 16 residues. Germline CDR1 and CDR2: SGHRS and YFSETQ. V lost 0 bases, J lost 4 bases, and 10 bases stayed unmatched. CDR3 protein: CASSLEVTGNSYEQYF. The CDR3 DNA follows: TGCGCCAGCAGCTTGGAGGTGACAGGGAATTCTTACGAGCAGTACTTC.

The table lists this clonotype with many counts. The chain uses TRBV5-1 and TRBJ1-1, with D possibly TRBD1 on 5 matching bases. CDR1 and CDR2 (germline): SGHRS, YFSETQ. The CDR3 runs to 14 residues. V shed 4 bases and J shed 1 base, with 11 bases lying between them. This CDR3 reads CASSPVGGNTEAFF. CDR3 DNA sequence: TGCGCCAGCAGCCCGGTCGGGGGGAACACTGAAGCTTTCTTT. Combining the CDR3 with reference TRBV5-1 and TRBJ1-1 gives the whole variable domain KAGVTQTPRYLIKTRGQQVTLSCSPISGHRSVSWYQQTPGQGLQFLFEYFSETQRNKGNFPGRFSGRQFSNSRSEMNVSTLELGDSALYLCASSPVGGNTEAFFGQGTRLTVV.

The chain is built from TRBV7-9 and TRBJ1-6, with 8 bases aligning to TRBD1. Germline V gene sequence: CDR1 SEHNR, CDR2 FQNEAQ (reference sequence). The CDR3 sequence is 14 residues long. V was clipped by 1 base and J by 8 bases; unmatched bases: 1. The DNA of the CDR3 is TGTGCCAGCAGCTTAGTGACAGGGGATTCACCCCTCCACTTT. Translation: CASSLVTGDSPLHF.

CDR3 region: CASSLQGAAETQYF. CDR3 nucleotides: TGTGCCAGCAGCTTACAGGGGGCGGCGGAGACCCAGTACTTC. The chain combines TRBV7-9 with TRBJ2-5; 8 bases line up with TRBD1. The CDR3 sequence is 14 residues long. Germline CDR1 is SEHNR and CDR2 is FQNEAQ (reference sequence). Trimming removed 2 bases from V and 5 bases from J; junction bases left unmatched: 4.

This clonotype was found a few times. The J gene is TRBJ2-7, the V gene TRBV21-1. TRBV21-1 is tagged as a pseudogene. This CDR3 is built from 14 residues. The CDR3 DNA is TGTGCCAGCAGCAAAGTGTTGAGCAGTTACGAGCAGTACTTC. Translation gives CASSKVLSSYEQYF.

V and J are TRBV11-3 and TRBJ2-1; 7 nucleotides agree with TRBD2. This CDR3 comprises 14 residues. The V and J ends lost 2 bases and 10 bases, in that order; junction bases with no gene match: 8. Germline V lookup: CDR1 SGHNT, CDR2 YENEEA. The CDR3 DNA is TGTGCCAGCAGCTTAATCGGGACTAATGCCGAGCAGTTCTTC. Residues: CASSLIGTNAEQFF.

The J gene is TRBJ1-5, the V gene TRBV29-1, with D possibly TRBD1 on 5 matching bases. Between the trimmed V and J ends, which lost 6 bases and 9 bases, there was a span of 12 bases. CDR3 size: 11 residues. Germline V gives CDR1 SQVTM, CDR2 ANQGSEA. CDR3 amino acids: CSVGDSGPQHF. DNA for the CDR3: TGCAGCGTGGGGGATTCAGGGCCCCAGCATTTT.

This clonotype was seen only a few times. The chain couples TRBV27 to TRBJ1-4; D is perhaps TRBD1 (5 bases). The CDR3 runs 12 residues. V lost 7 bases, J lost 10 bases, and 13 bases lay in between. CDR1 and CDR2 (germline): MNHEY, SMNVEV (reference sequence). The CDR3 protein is CASTTRGGKLFF. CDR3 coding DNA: TGTGCCAGCACCACTCGGGGGGGAAAACTGTTTTTT.

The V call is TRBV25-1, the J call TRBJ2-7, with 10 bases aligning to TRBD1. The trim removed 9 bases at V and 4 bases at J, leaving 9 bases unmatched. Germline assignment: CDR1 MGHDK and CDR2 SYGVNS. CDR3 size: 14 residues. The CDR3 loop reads CASRQGAGMYEQYF. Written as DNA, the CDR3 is TGTGCCAGTAGACAGGGGGCCGGTATGTACGAGCAGTACTTC.

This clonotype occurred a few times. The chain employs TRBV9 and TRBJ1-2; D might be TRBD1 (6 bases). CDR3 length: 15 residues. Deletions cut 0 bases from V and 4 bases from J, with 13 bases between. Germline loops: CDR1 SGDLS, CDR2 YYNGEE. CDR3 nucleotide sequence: TGTGCCAGCAGCGTAGCCAAGACAGGTGGCTATGGCTACACCTTC. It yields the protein CASSVAKTGGYGYTF.

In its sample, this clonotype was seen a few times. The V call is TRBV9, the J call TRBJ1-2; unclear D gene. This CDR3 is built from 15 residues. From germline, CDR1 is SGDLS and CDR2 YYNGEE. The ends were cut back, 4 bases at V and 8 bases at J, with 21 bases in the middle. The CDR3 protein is CASSPRMAPSGGYTF. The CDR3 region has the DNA TGTGCCAGCAGCCCTCGTATGGCCCCCTCGGGCGGCTACACCTTC.

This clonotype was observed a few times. The CDR3: CASSLAGKNQPQHF. CDR3 nucleotide sequence: TGCGCCAGCAGCTTGGCCGGAAAAAATCAGCCCCAGCATTTT. The chain employs TRBV5-1 and TRBJ1-5, with D unclear. The CDR3 sequence is 14 residues long. The germline CDR1 and CDR2 sequences are SGHRS and YFSETQ. V was shortened by 0 bases and J by 4 bases, with 8 bases between the two germline ends. Using reference TRBV5-1 and TRBJ1-5 for the parts outside the CDR3, the full variable domain is KAGVTQTPRYLIKTRGQQVTLSCSPISGHRSVSWYQQTPGQGLQFLFEYFSETQRNKGNFPGRFSGRQFSNSRSEMNVSTLELGDSALYLCASSLAGKNQPQHFGDGTRLSIL.

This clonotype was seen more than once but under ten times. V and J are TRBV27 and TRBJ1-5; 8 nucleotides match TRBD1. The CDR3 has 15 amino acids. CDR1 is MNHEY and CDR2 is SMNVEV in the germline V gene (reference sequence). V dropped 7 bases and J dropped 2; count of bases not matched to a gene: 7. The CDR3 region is CASNPGTGGNQPQHF. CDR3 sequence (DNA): TGTGCCAGCAATCCCGGGACAGGAGGCAATCAGCCCCAGCATTTT.

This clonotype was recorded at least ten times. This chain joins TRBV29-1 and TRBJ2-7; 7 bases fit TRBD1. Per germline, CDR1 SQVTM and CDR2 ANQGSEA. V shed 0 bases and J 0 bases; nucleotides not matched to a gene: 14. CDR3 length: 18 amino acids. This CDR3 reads CSVEETRETGEYSYEQYF. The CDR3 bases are TGCAGCGTTGAAGAGACCCGAGAAACAGGGGAGTACTCCTACGAGCAGTACTTC.

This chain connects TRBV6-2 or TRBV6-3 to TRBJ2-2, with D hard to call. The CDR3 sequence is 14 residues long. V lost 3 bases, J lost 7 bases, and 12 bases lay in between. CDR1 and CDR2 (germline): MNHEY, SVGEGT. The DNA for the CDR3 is TGTGCCAGCAGTTATACGGGTCTTGTCGGGGAGCTGTTTTTT. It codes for CASSYTGLVGELFF.

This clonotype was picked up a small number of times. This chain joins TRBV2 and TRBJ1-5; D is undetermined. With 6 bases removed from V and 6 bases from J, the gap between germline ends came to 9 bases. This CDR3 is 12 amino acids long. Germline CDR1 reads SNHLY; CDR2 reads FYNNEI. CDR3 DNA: TGTGCCAGCAGGCGGTCGGGTCAGCCCCAGCATTTT. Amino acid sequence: CASRRSGQPQHF.

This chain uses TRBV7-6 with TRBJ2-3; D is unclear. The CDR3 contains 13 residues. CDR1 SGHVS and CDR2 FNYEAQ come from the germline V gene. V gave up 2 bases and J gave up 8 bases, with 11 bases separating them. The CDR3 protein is CASSLKDGTTQYF. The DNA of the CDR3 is TGTGCCAGCAGCTTAAAAGACGGAACTACGCAGTATTTT.

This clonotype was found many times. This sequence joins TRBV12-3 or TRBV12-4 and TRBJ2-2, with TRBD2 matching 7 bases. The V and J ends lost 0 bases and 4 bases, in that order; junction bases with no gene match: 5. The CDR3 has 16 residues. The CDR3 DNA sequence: TGTGCCAGCAGTTTAGCAGCGGGGAAGGCCACCGGGGAGCTGTTTTTT. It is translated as CASSLAAGKATGELFF.

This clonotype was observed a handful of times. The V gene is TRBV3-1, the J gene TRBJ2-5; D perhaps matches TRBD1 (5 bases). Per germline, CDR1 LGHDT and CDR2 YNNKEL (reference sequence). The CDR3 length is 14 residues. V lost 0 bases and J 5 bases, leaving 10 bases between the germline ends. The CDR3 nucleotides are TGTGCCAGCAGCCAAGATTCAAGACAGGAGACCCAGTACTTC. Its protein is CASSQDSRQETQYF.

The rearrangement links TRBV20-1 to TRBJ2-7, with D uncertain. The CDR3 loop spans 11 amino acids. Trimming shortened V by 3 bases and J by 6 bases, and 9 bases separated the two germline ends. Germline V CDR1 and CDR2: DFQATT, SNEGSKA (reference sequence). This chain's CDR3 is CSARETLEQYF. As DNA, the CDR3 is TGCAGTGCTAGGGAAACCCTCGAGCAGTACTTC.

CDR3 nucleotide sequence: TGTGCCAGCAGCTTTCGAAAGGACAGGGGACAGGAGGAGCTGTTTTTT. This sequence encodes CASSFRKDRGQEELFF. The rearrangement joins TRBV7-2 to TRBJ2-2; 9 bases agree with TRBD1. V trimming: 3 bases; J trimming: 10 bases; junction bases outside the gene matches: 12. This CDR3 contains 16 residues. The germline CDR1 and CDR2 sequences are SGHTA and FQGNSA.

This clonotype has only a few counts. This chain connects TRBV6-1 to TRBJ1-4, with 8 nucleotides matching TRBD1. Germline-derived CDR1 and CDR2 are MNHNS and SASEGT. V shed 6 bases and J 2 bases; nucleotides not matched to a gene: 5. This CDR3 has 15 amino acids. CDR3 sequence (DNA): TGTGCCAGCAGACCCAGACAGGGGACTAATGAAAAACTGTTTTTT. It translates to CASRPRQGTNEKLFF.

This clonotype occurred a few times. The CDR3, as DNA: TGTGCCAGCAGCGGACGGAACAGCCAGCCCCAGCATTTT. Translated: CASSGRNSQPQHF. The genes are TRBV12-3 or TRBV12-4 and TRBJ1-5; D gene ambiguous. The CDR3 spans 13 residues. The germline V and J ends were trimmed by 6 bases and 7 bases, with 13 bases remaining between them.

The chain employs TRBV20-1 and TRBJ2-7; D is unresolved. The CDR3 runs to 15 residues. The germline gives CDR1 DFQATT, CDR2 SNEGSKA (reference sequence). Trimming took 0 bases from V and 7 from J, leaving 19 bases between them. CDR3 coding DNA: TGCAGTGCTAGAGACCCCTCTACCGCTAGGCCAGAGCAGTACTTC. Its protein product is CSARDPSTARPEQYF.

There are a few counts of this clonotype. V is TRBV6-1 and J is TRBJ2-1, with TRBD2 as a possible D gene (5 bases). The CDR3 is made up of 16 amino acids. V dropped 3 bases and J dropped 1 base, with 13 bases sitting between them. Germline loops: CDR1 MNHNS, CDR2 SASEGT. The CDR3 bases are TGTGCCAGCAGTGACCCCCGGGAAAAGTCCTACAATGAGCAGTTCTTC. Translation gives CASSDPREKSYNEQFF.